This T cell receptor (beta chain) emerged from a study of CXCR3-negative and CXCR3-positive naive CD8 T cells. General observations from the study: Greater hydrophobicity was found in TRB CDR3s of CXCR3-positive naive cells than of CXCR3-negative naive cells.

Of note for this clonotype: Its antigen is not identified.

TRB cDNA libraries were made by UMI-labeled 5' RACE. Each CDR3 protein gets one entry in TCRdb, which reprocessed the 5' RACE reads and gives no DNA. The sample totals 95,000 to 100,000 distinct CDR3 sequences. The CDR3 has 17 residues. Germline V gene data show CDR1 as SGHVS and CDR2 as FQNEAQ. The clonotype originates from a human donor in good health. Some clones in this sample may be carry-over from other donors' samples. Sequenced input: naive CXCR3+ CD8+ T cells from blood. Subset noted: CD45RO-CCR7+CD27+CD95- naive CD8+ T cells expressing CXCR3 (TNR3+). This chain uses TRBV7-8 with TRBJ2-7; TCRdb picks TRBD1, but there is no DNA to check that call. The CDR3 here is CASSFGSWDRLEYEQYF.